These 23 T cell receptor beta chains originate from one sample sequenced in a study of T cell changes during pregnancy in multiple sclerosis (dated by TCRdb to between 2017 and 2020). The library was made by the immunoSEQ multiplex PCR assay. TCRdb took over this immuneACCESS table, retaining in-frame rearrangements with V and J assigned. Such tables are incomplete; in checked studies, under half of the missing clones stem from an unresolved V gene, and the remainder is unexplained. In this sample the table shows under 70,000 clones, about nine tenths of which occur a single time. The leading ten clones occupy over 2% of the sample. The sample consisted of peripheral blood, taken in the third trimester of pregnancy. The origin of the receptors is a female donor in good health, enrolled as a control in a pregnancy study.

CDR3 residues: CATLLGVLGEQYF. The CDR3 nucleotides read TGTGCCACCTTATTAGGGGTCCTTGGGGAGCAGTACTTC. The chain combines TRBV28 with TRBJ2-7; maybe TRBD1 (5 bases). The V gene lost 10 bases and the J gene lost 7 bases, with 20 bases spanning the gap. The CDR3 is made up of 13 amino acids. Germline V lookup: CDR1 MDHEN, CDR2 SYDVKM.

This chain joins TRBV28 and TRBJ2-7; the match to TRBD2 covers 7 bases. The junction had 2 bases not matched to a gene; V was cut back by 5 bases and J by 1 base. The CDR3 length is 13 residues. Germline assignment: CDR1 MDHEN and CDR2 SYDVKM. The CDR3 DNA reads as TGTGCCAGCAGTCGCGGGAGTTCCTACGAGCAGTACTTC. Its translation: CASSRGSSYEQYF.

The V call is TRBV7-3, the J call TRBJ1-1; TRBD1 is a possible D gene (6 bases). Trimming left V 5 bases short and J 3 bases short, with 13 bases between. Germline CDR1 reads SGHTA; CDR2 reads FQGTGA. The CDR3 extends over 14 amino acids. CDR3 in amino acids: CASSIQGADTEAFF. CDR3 bases: TGTGCCAGCAGCATACAGGGAGCGGACACTGAAGCTTTCTTT.

V is TRBV6-4 and J is TRBJ2-5, with unresolved D. Deletions cut 3 bases from V and 3 bases from J, with 8 bases between. CDR1 and CDR2 from the germline V gene are MRHNA and SNTAGT. The CDR3 loop spans 13 amino acids. The CDR3 sequence: CASSDRVKETQYF. CDR3 bases: TGTGCCAGCAGTGATCGGGTAAAAGAGACCCAGTACTTC.

The CDR3 region has the DNA TGTGCCAGTAGTATGGCGACTAGGGGCCAGGGTGGTGAGCAGTTCTTC. Its protein is CASSMATRGQGGEQFF. V is TRBV19 and J is TRBJ2-1; TRBD2 might be the D (6 bases). With 3 bases removed from V and 9 bases from J, the gap between germline ends came to 21 bases. Germline V lookup: CDR1 LNHDA, CDR2 SQIVND (reference sequence). CDR3 length: 16 residues. Combining the CDR3 with reference TRBV19 and TRBJ2-1 gives the whole variable domain DGGITQSPKYLFRKEGQNVTLSCEQNLNHDAMYWYRQDPGQGLRLIYYSQIVNDFQKGDIAEGYSVSREKKESFPLTVTSAQKNPTAFYLCASSMATRGQGGEQFFGPGTRLTVL.

This chain links TRBV6-1 with TRBJ2-7; no clear D. Germline V gene data show CDR1 as MNHNS and CDR2 as SASEGT. V was clipped by 5 bases and J by 4 bases, with 9 bases between them. The CDR3 has 12 residues. The CDR3 DNA reads as TGTGCCAGCAGTCAAGACATATACGAGCAGTACTTC. It encodes CASSQDIYEQYF.

The V call is TRBV10-3, the J call TRBJ2-1, with D unclear. This CDR3 region has 14 residues. V shed 7 bases and J shed 8 bases, with 18 bases lying between them. Per the germline V gene, CDR1 is ENHRY and CDR2 is SYGVKD. The CDR3 is CAIKKLDPFDEQFF. The CDR3 nucleotides read TGTGCCATCAAAAAGCTAGACCCGTTTGATGAGCAGTTCTTC.

V gene TRBV7-6 combines with J gene TRBJ2-3; D perhaps matches TRBD2 (6 bases). Trimming took 1 base from V and 6 from J, leaving 14 bases between them. Germline V gives CDR1 SGHVS, CDR2 FNYEAQ. The CDR3 totals 15 residues. The CDR3 loop is CASSLGTTLLDTQYF. CDR3 sequence (DNA): TGTGCCAGCAGCTTAGGGACTACCCTTTTGGATACGCAGTATTTT.

The chain recombines TRBV27 with TRBJ1-4, with D possibly TRBD1 on 6 matching bases. V lost 6 bases, J lost 0 bases, and 8 bases lay in between. The germline V gene has CDR1 MNHEY and CDR2 SMNVEV (reference sequence). This CDR3 comprises 14 residues. Here the CDR3 reads CASRGAATNEKLFF. CDR3 DNA sequence: TGTGCCAGCAGGGGGGCCGCAACTAATGAAAAACTGTTTTTT. Based on the CDR3 plus reference TRBV27 and TRBJ1-4, the full variable domain is EAQVTQNPRYLITVTGKKLTVTCSQNMNHEYMSWYRQDPGLGLRQIYYSMNVEVTDKGDVPEGYKVSRKEKRNFPLILESPSPNQTSLYFCASRGAATNEKLFFGSGTQLSVL.

The rearrangement uses TRBV5-5 and TRBJ1-2, with 7 bases matching TRBD1. The V gene end was trimmed by 4 bases and the J gene end by 4 bases; junction bases not matched to a gene: 10. The CDR3 is 15 residues long. The germline V gene encodes CDR1 SGHKS and CDR2 YYEKEE (reference sequence). CDR3 sequence reads: CASSILAGGIYGYTF. CDR3 bases: TGTGCCAGCAGCATACTAGCAGGGGGAATCTATGGCTACACCTTC.

V and J are TRBV27 and TRBJ2-3; 7 bases align to TRBD2. Germline CDR1 and CDR2: MNHEY and SMNVEV (reference sequence). Trimming removed 8 bases from V and 4 bases from J; junction bases left unmatched: 15. The length of the CDR3 is 16 residues. CDR3 loop: CASARLAGGAADTQYF. The CDR3 nucleotides read TGTGCCAGCGCCAGACTAGCAGGAGGGGCGGCAGATACGCAGTATTTT.

The chain couples TRBV11-1 to TRBJ2-5; 8 nucleotides align to TRBD2. Germline V gives CDR1 SGHAT, CDR2 FQDESV (reference sequence). V shed 5 bases and J 5 bases; nucleotides not matched to a gene: 7. The CDR3 has 14 residues. The CDR3 spells CASSTTGGPETQYF. CDR3 DNA sequence: TGTGCCAGCAGCACGACGGGAGGGCCGGAGACCCAGTACTTC.

This sequence joins TRBV10-3 and TRBJ2-5; possible D gene TRBD1, 6 bases. CDR1 and CDR2 from the germline V gene are ENHRY and SYGVKD. The CDR3 runs 13 residues. Deletions cut 6 bases from V and 2 bases from J, with 10 bases between. The CDR3 DNA follows: TGTGCCATCAGGTTCGGACAGCAAGAGACCCAGTACTTC. Its protein is CAIRFGQQETQYF.

This clone was counted once. V gene TRBV5-6 combines with J gene TRBJ2-1; 11 bases line up with TRBD2. Trimming cost V 4 bases and J 6 bases; bases outside gene matches: 6. Germline values: CDR1 SGHDT, CDR2 YYEEEE. The CDR3 has 15 amino acids. The CDR3 nucleotides are TGTGCCAGCAGCGAAACCGGGACTAGCGGCAATGAGCAGTTCTTC. Translated: CASSETGTSGNEQFF.

V gene TRBV27 combines with J gene TRBJ1-5; 11 nucleotides line up with TRBD1. Germline CDR1 reads MNHEY; CDR2 reads SMNVEV (reference sequence). The CDR3 has 18 residues. V trimming: 0 bases; J trimming: 3 bases; junction bases outside the gene matches: 7. CDR3 coding DNA: TGTGCCAGCAGTTTATCGGGACAGGGGGAGGGGGACAATCAGCCCCAGCATTTT. Its translation is CASSLSGQGEGDNQPQHF.

As DNA, the CDR3 is TGTGCCAGTGGATGGGGAGGGCGCGGCACAGATACGCAGTATTTT. Translation: CASGWGGRGTDTQYF. J is TRBJ2-3 and V is TRBV19; 7 bases agree with TRBD2. Trimming at V came to 8 bases and at J to 1 base, leaving 9 bases not matched to a gene. Per germline, CDR1 LNHDA and CDR2 SQIVND (reference sequence). CDR3 length: 15 residues.

A word on this clone: A junction boundary mismatches the germline segment, possibly from a read error. V is TRBV10-2 and J is TRBJ1-2, with D possibly being TRBD1 (6 bases). Germline V lookup: CDR1 WSHSY, CDR2 SAAADI. The CDR3 contains 14 residues. In nucleotides, the CDR3 is TGCGCCAGCGGTGATCAGGGGTCTCCCTATGGCTACACCTTC. Protein sequence: CASGDQGSPYGYTF.

CDR3 sequence (DNA): TGTGCCAGCAGTAATATCGTGTGGGGGGACACTGAAGCTTTCTTT. The encoded protein is CASSNIVWGDTEAFF. V usage is TRBV6-1 and J usage is TRBJ1-1; the D gene is possibly TRBD1 (5 bases). This CDR3 is 15 amino acids long. Trimming left V 5 bases short and J 3 bases short, with 16 bases between. Germline V CDR1 and CDR2: MNHNS, SASEGT.

V gene TRBV28 combines with J gene TRBJ2-5; D is perhaps TRBD2 (6 bases). The CDR3 is made up of 13 amino acids. The ends were cut back, 2 bases at V and 5 bases at J, with 9 bases in the middle. CDR1 is MDHEN and CDR2 is SYDVKM in the germline V gene. The CDR3 spells CASSLAGRETQYF. The CDR3, as DNA: TGTGCCAGCAGTTTAGCAGGGAGGGAGACCCAGTACTTC.

The rearrangement uses TRBV7-9 and TRBJ1-6, with TRBD1 as a possible D gene (5 bases). Trimming stripped 5 bases from V and 2 bases from J, with 13 bases between. CDR3 length: 16 residues. CDR1 and CDR2 (germline): SEHNR, FQNEAQ (reference sequence). The DNA of the CDR3 is TGTGCCAGCAGCCCCGGAGCACAGGCCTATAATTCACCCCTCCACTTT. This sequence encodes CASSPGAQAYNSPLHF.

This rearrangement joins TRBV7-2 to TRBJ2-7; 8 bases map to TRBD2. Trimming removed 2 bases from V and 5 bases from J; junction bases left unmatched: 14. Germline CDR1 reads SGHTA; CDR2 reads FQGNSA. The CDR3 has 17 amino acids. The CDR3 loop is CASSLNSGAFIGHEQYF. CDR3 coding DNA: TGTGCCAGCAGCTTAAATAGCGGGGCCTTTATAGGCCACGAGCAGTACTTC.

The chain combines TRBV6-5 with TRBJ2-7, with D possibly TRBD2 on 5 matching bases. The V gene lost 0 bases and the J gene lost 1 base, with 10 bases spanning the gap. Germline V gene lookup returns CDR1 MNHEY and CDR2 SVGAGI. CDR3 length: 15 amino acids. CDR3 loop: CASSYSGGSSYEQYF. For the CDR3, the DNA is TGTGCCAGCAGTTACTCGGGCGGGTCTTCCTACGAGCAGTACTTC.

The sample holds one count of this clone. The V call is TRBV5-1, the J call TRBJ2-5; TRBD1 is a possible D gene (6 bases). The CDR3 extends over 13 amino acids. The V gene's germline CDR1 is SGHRS and CDR2 YFSETQ. The V and J ends lost 0 bases and 3 bases respectively, with 6 bases between them. CDR3 in amino acids: CASSLGTEETQYF. The CDR3, as DNA: TGCGCCAGCAGCTTGGGGACAGAAGAGACCCAGTACTTC.